This T cell receptor (beta chain) appears in the sequencing data of a study of T cell repertoires in ileal Crohn's disease. Study background: About half of patients got postoperative therapy: roughly 12 thiopurines, about 20 anti-TNF.

The J segment lost 5 bases and the V segment lost 4 bases, leaving 9 bases of the junction unmatched. Germline lookup yields CDR1 LGHNA and CDR2 YSLEER. This CDR3 region has 16 residues. There are a few counts of this clone. TCRB immunosequencing input was roughly 490 nanograms of biopsy DNA per sample. Produced via immunoSEQ multiplex PCR; TCRdb's table is partial and in-frame only. The sample records about 14,000 clones, under 80% being singletons. Included were adult ileal or ileocolonic Crohn's patients indicated for ileocolonic resection. The gene calls are TRBV4-3 and TRBJ2-1, with 9 bases fitting TRBD2. The TCR was taken from an adult with Crohn's disease. The sequenced material came from ileal tissue. The CDR3 sequence is CASSRPSGEPDNEQFF. The CDR3 bases are TGCGCCAGCAGCCGACCTAGCGGGGAACCCGACAATGAGCAGTTCTTC.